This T cell receptor (beta chain) was found in a study of cytomegalovirus exposure and HLA in healthy donors. The PCR ran on 60 Vbeta and 13 Jbeta primers. Generated by immunoSEQ multiplex PCR, the TCRdb table keeps only in-frame clones and is missing some. The table shows about 150,000 clones, with approximately 76% occurring only once. The TCR sequence derives from a man aged 40-50 years in good health and CMV-seronegative. The sample comprised PBMCs.

CDR3 DNA: TGTGCCAGCAGCTTTGGACAGGGGCTCGCTGACGAGCAGTACTTC. Encoded protein: CASSFGQGLADEQYF. J is TRBJ2-5 and V is TRBV28; 9 positions match TRBD1. The closer fit of TRBJ2-7 to the DNA end suggests the J call may be wrong. Germline V lookup: CDR1 MDHEN, CDR2 SYDVKM. The CDR3 loop spans 15 amino acids.